A few counts support the clone carrying this T cell receptor (beta chain). Its antigen remains unknown. A second PCR, run for about 7 to 11 cycles, used a sample-barcoded 5' primer plus a J-beta primer mix. TCRdb processed the 5' RACE reads anew with MiXCR; each CDR3 protein has one entry. The profile shows 1,500,000 or so distinct CDR3 sequences, almost 60% of them singletons. The sample is drawn from a study of blood T cells in healthy people across ages. Study-level results: Naive T cell percentage strongly correlated with TCR beta diversity.

This CDR3 region has 14 residues. Trimming took 9 bases from V and 2 from J; bases not matched to a gene: 8. Germline assignment: CDR1 MNHEY and CDR2 SVGEGT. The specimen sequenced was blood. The receptor comes from a man aged 18 to 35 in good health. V gene TRBV6-2 or TRBV6-3 combines with J gene TRBJ2-3, with 7 bases aligning to TRBD2. The CDR3 nucleotides read TGTGCCAGTTCCCTAGCGGTACACACAGATACGCAGTATTTT. Translation: CASSLAVHTDTQYF.